Listed here are 23 T cell receptor beta chains from one sample, sequenced in a study of PD-L1 blockade in urothelial cancer. The assay was immunoSEQ multiplex PCR, and TCRdb's table has in-frame clones only and misses some. The sample includes approximately 100,000 clones, 70% to 85% seen only once; the top ten take about 2.6%. This material consisted of PBMCs, taken around atezolizumab (anti-PD-L1) treatment. These receptors were taken from a man aged 45-65 years with urothelial cancer.

V gene TRBV5-5 combines with J gene TRBJ2-2; 8 bases are shared with TRBD2. Germline CDR1 SGHKS, CDR2 YYEKEE (reference sequence). CDR3 length equals 17 residues. V lost 3 bases, J lost 7 bases, and 14 bases stayed unmatched. Written as DNA, the CDR3 is TGTGCCAGCAGCTCGACTGGGACTAGGGGGTCTGGCGGGGAGCTGTTTTTT. This codes for CASSSTGTRGSGGELFF.

The chain uses TRBV19 and TRBJ1-5; 8 nucleotides align to TRBD1. The junction had 1 base not matched to a gene; V was cut back by 7 bases and J by 2 bases. The CDR3 covers 13 residues. In germline, CDR1 is LNHDA, CDR2 SQIVND (reference sequence). In DNA form, the CDR3 reads TGTGCCAGTAAGGACAGGGGCAATCAGCCCCAGCATTTT. This sequence encodes CASKDRGNQPQHF.

The V gene is TRBV10-3, the J gene TRBJ2-1, with 14 nucleotides matching TRBD2. Per the germline V gene, CDR1 is ENHRY and CDR2 is SYGVKD. J lost 6 bases, V lost 3 bases, and 1 base had no gene match. The CDR3 runs to 15 residues. The CDR3 region has the DNA TGTGCCATCAGTGAAGGGACTAGCGGGAGCAATGAGCAGTTCTTC. Amino acids: CAISEGTSGSNEQFF.

This clone was picked up one time. The rearrangement uses TRBV6-9 and TRBJ2-1; 9 bases map to TRBD1. Germline V CDR1 and CDR2: MNHGY, SVAAGI. V shed 8 bases, J shed 8 bases, and the junction held 7 bases outside the gene matches. CDR3 length equals 13 residues. CDR3 coding DNA: TGTGCCAGCCCCCGACAGGGGGTGCATGAGCAGTTCTTC. Translated, it gives CASPRQGVHEQFF.

The rearrangement uses TRBV7-9 and TRBJ2-3; 7 bases agree with TRBD2. The germline V gene encodes CDR1 SEHNR and CDR2 FQNEAQ (reference sequence). J lost 3 bases, V lost 5 bases, and 8 bases had no gene match. The CDR3 runs 15 residues. The CDR3 DNA is TGTGCCAGCAGCCCCCCCGGCGGGGGTACAGATACGCAGTATTTT. Amino acids: CASSPPGGGTDTQYF.

The chain is built from TRBV28 and TRBJ2-1, with D unclear. Trimming removed 1 base at V and 5 bases at J, with 6 bases between. The germline V gene encodes CDR1 MDHEN and CDR2 SYDVKM. There are 13 residues in the CDR3. The chain's CDR3 is CASSLFRNNEQFF. The CDR3 nucleotides read TGTGCCAGCAGTTTATTCAGGAACAATGAGCAGTTCTTC.

The gene calls are TRBV2 and TRBJ2-5, with TRBD2 identical over 10 bases. V gave up 5 bases and J gave up 1 base; unmatched junction bases: 4. The V gene's germline CDR1 is SNHLY and CDR2 FYNNEI. The CDR3 covers 15 residues. The CDR3 DNA reads as TGTGCCAGCAGTCGACTAGCGGGCCTCCAAGAGACCCAGTACTTC. It yields the protein CASSRLAGLQETQYF.

Written as DNA, the CDR3 is TGTGCCAGTAGTCCGTCGACAGGGGGGATCTACGAGCAGTACTTC. Encoded protein: CASSPSTGGIYEQYF. The rearrangement links TRBV19 to TRBJ2-7; 9 bases are shared with TRBD1. Looked up from germline, CDR1 is LNHDA and CDR2 is SQIVND (reference sequence). This CDR3 has 15 amino acids. V dropped 5 bases and J dropped 3; count of bases not matched to a gene: 8. The full variable domain, rest sourced from reference TRBV19 and TRBJ2-7, is DGGITQSPKYLFRKEGQNVTLSCEQNLNHDAMYWYRQDPGQGLRLIYYSQIVNDFQKGDIAEGYSVSREKKESFPLTVTSAQKNPTAFYLCASSPSTGGIYEQYFGPGTRLTVT.

V and J are TRBV21-1 and TRBJ1-1; no check of the table's D call, TRBD1, against the DNA was made. TRBV21-1 constitutes a pseudogene. The CDR3 runs 19 residues. CDR3 region: CASSKAEKGWTEMNTEAFF. The CDR3 bases are TGTGCCAGCAGCAAAGCCGAAAAGGGATGGACAGAGATGAACACTGAAGCTTTCTTT.

The chain has TRBV19 and TRBJ2-7; 9 bases align to TRBD1. This CDR3 comprises 15 residues. In germline, CDR1 is LNHDA, CDR2 SQIVND (reference sequence). Trimming removed 5 bases from V and 5 bases from J; junction bases left unmatched: 10. The CDR3 spells CASSQLGTGSHEQYF. CDR3 nucleotide sequence: TGTGCCAGTAGTCAGTTGGGGACAGGGTCCCACGAGCAGTACTTC.

This rearrangement joins TRBV11-2 to TRBJ1-5; D call uncertain. V shed 3 bases and J shed 2 bases, with 8 bases lying between them. The germline V gene has CDR1 SGHAT and CDR2 FQNNGV. CDR3 size: 14 residues. The CDR3 spells CASSFGEGNQPQHF. The CDR3 region has the DNA TGTGCCAGCAGCTTTGGGGAGGGCAATCAGCCCCAGCATTTT.

This clone occurred once. The gene calls are TRBV21-1 and TRBJ2-7; TRBD2, the D gene given by the table, was not confirmed from the DNA. TRBV21-1 is recorded as a pseudogene. This CDR3 is built from 18 residues. The DNA of the CDR3 is TGTGCCAGCAGCCCACATACCCCCGGTGGGGGGGATGAGAACGAGCAGTACTTC. Translating gives CASSPHTPGGGDENEQYF.

J is TRBJ1-4 and V is TRBV1. TRBV1 is a recognized pseudogene. The length of the CDR3 is 14 residues. CDR3 region: CTSSAALSARKLFF. Written as DNA, the CDR3 is TGCACCAGCAGCGCGGCCCTATCGGCACGAAAACTGTTTTTT.

The DNA for the CDR3 is TGTGCCAGCAGTTCTGAACCCGGGACTAGCGGCGAGCAGTACTTC. This sequence encodes CASSSEPGTSGEQYF. The chain carries TRBV6-1 and TRBJ2-7, with 11 positions matching TRBD2. CDR3 length: 15 residues. V lost 5 bases, J lost 6 bases, and 9 bases stayed unmatched. Per the germline V gene, CDR1 is MNHNS and CDR2 is SASEGT.

The chain combines TRBV11-2 with TRBJ2-1; TRBD2 matches 9 bases. Germline V CDR1 and CDR2: SGHAT, FQNNGV. This CDR3 has 15 residues. V was clipped by 3 bases and J by 9 bases; unmatched bases: 9. CDR3 sequence (DNA): TGTGCCAGCAGCTTCAAAGGCGTAGCGGGAGTTGAGCAGTTCTTC. Its translation: CASSFKGVAGVEQFF.

The gene calls are TRBV19 and TRBJ1-5; 10 bases fit TRBD1. The CDR3 runs 18 residues. CDR1 and CDR2 from the germline V gene are LNHDA and SQIVND (reference sequence). Trimming took 6 bases from V and 6 from J; bases not matched to a gene: 17. CDR3 sequence: CASRPGTGVSPRSQPQHF. The CDR3, as DNA: TGTGCCAGTAGGCCCGGGACAGGGGTAAGTCCGAGATCTCAGCCCCAGCATTTT.

This clone was recorded only once. The V and J genes are TRBV28 and TRBJ1-4; TRBD1 agrees at 9 bases. Germline loops: CDR1 MDHEN, CDR2 SYDVKM. This CDR3 has 14 amino acids. J was trimmed by 7 bases and V by 6 bases; bases with no gene match: 6. This CDR3 is CASRSGTGSEKLFF. In DNA, the CDR3 is TGTGCCAGCAGATCCGGGACAGGGAGTGAAAAACTGTTTTTT.

V and J are TRBV28 and TRBJ1-6; TRBD1 matches at 7 bases. This CDR3 spans 12 amino acids. The germline V gene has CDR1 MDHEN and CDR2 SYDVKM. Trimming at V came to 6 bases and at J to 9 bases, leaving 2 bases not matched to a gene. The chain's CDR3 is CASRQGPSPLHF. The CDR3 nucleotides are TGTGCCAGCAGACAGGGGCCTTCACCCCTCCACTTT.

This chain links TRBV2 with TRBJ1-2; unclear D gene. CDR3 length equals 12 residues. Trimming shortened V by 0 bases and J by 14 bases, and 13 bases separated the two germline ends. The germline CDR1 and CDR2 sequences are SNHLY and FYNNEI. CDR3 in amino acids: CASSEAGGRRTF. The CDR3 coding sequence is TGTGCCAGCAGTGAAGCGGGAGGACGTCGGACCTTC.

The gene calls are TRBV7-9 and TRBJ2-7; 10 nucleotides line up with TRBD1. Per germline, CDR1 SEHNR and CDR2 FQNEAQ (reference sequence). The length of the CDR3 is 16 residues. V lost 0 bases and J lost 3; bases outside the gene matches: 5. The CDR3 sequence is CASSLAQGQGNYEQYF. The CDR3 DNA reads TGTGCCAGCAGCTTAGCGCAGGGACAGGGGAACTACGAGCAGTACTTC.

V and J are TRBV4-1 and TRBJ1-4; 8 bases are a match to TRBD1. V shed 1 base, J shed 0 bases, and the junction held 10 bases outside the gene matches. The CDR3 spans 19 residues. Germline V lookup: CDR1 MGHRA, CDR2 YSYEKL. The CDR3 loop reads CASSQGRGRGRATNEKLFF. In nucleotides, the CDR3 is TGCGCCAGCAGCCAAGGTCGTGGCAGGGGGCGAGCAACTAATGAAAAACTGTTTTTT.

V is TRBV19 and J is TRBJ2-1; 7 nucleotides match TRBD1. CDR1 is LNHDA, CDR2 SQIVND, per germline (reference sequence). CDR3 length: 14 residues. V lost 1 base to trimming and J lost 9 bases; unmatched junction nucleotides: 6. The chain's CDR3 is CASSIGQGVVEQFF. CDR3 in DNA: TGTGCCAGTAGTATAGGGCAGGGGGTCGTTGAGCAGTTCTTC.

The chain employs TRBV5-4 and TRBJ1-2; D unresolved. CDR3 size: 14 residues. The V end was cut by 0 bases, the J end by 1 base, with 7 bases between. Germline V gene data show CDR1 as SGHNT and CDR2 as YYREEE (reference sequence). The chain's CDR3 is CASSLDSLNYGYTF. As DNA, the CDR3 is TGTGCCAGCAGCTTGGATTCTCTTAACTATGGCTACACCTTC.